The rows below give T cell receptor beta chains drawn from one sample of a study of post-analysis software for immune sequencing data. TCRdb analysed the PCR reads with MiXCR anew, one entry per CDR3 protein. Here the sample spans fewer than 700,000 distinct CDR3 sequences, roughly 47% being singletons. Sequenced material: blood. All receptors derive from a girl aged 10 to 17 with multiple sclerosis. The CDR3 runs from the conserved cysteine through the conserved F or W. Fields, in order: D gene, V gene, J gene, clone size, CDR3 DNA, CDR3 protein. The D gene is left open where the match is weak. The size entry is marked missing in some rows and otherwise reads once, few, many or a size class.

d_call: TRBD2; v_call: TRBV9; j_call: TRBJ2-7; clone_size: few; cdr3_nt: TGTGCCAGCAGCGGTGGACTAGCGGGCACCTACGAGCAGTACTTC; cdr3_aa: CASSGGLAGTYEQYF
d_call: TRBD1; v_call: TRBV11-3; j_call: TRBJ2-1; clone_size: NA; cdr3_nt: TGTGCCAGCAGCTTAGCAGGGGGATCCTACGATGAGCAGTTCTTC; cdr3_aa: CASSLAGGSYDEQFF
d_call: NA; v_call: TRBV6-5; j_call: TRBJ2-7; clone_size: NA; cdr3_nt: TGTGCCAGCAGTCCAGAGCAGCCGCCCCACGAGCAGTACTTC; cdr3_aa: CASSPEQPPHEQYF
d_call: NA; v_call: TRBV20-1; j_call: TRBJ1-1; clone_size: many; cdr3_nt: TGCAGTGCTAGAGATGGACACACTGAAGCTTTCTTT; cdr3_aa: CSARDGHTEAFF
d_call: NA; v_call: TRBV12-3/TRBV12-4; j_call: TRBJ1-2; clone_size: NA; cdr3_nt: TGTGCCAGCAGCGCCCTACATGGCTACACCTTC; cdr3_aa: CASSALHGYTF
d_call: TRBD1; v_call: TRBV29-1; j_call: TRBJ1-1; clone_size: NA; cdr3_nt: TGCAGCGGGGGACAGGGGGACACTGAAGCTTTCTTT; cdr3_aa: CSGGQGDTEAFF
d_call: TRBD2; v_call: TRBV4-1; j_call: TRBJ2-3; clone_size: few; cdr3_nt: TGCGCCAGCAGCCAAGTGTCTAGCGGAACAGATACGCAGTATTTT; cdr3_aa: CASSQVSSGTDTQYF
d_call: NA; v_call: TRBV29-1; j_call: TRBJ2-5; clone_size: NA; cdr3_nt: TGCAGCGTTGGGCCCCAAGAGACCCAGTACTTC; cdr3_aa: CSVGPQETQYF
d_call: NA; v_call: TRBV10-3; j_call: TRBJ2-5; clone_size: few; cdr3_nt: TGTGCCATCACCAGCGGACAGCAAGAGACCCAGTACTTC; cdr3_aa: CAITSGQQETQYF
d_call: NA; v_call: TRBV28; j_call: TRBJ2-5; clone_size: NA; cdr3_nt: TGTGCCAGCAAGAGGACCACAGGAGGGACCCAGTACTTC; cdr3_aa: CASKRTTGGTQYF
d_call: NA; v_call: TRBV12-3/TRBV12-4; j_call: TRBJ1-1; clone_size: NA; cdr3_nt: TGTGCCAGCAGCCCTATTCGGCCAGAAGCGGGGACTGAAGCTTTCTTT; cdr3_aa: CASSPIRPEAGTEAFF
d_call: TRBD1; v_call: TRBV5-1; j_call: TRBJ1-1; clone_size: NA; cdr3_nt: TGCGCCAGCAGCTTGGCCAGGGGACAGGCCCCGGGGACTGAAGCTTTCTTT; cdr3_aa: CASSLARGQAPGTEAFF
d_call: NA; v_call: TRBV6-2/TRBV6-3; j_call: TRBJ1-1; clone_size: NA; cdr3_nt: TGTGCCAGCAGTTACTCGAAGAGCATAGGCACTGAAGCTTTCTTT; cdr3_aa: CASSYSKSIGTEAFF
d_call: NA; v_call: TRBV12-3/TRBV12-4; j_call: TRBJ2-7; clone_size: NA; cdr3_nt: TGTGCCAGCAGTTTGGACCGGGACACCCCCTACGAGCAGTACTTC; cdr3_aa: CASSLDRDTPYEQYF
d_call: TRBD1; v_call: TRBV6-5; j_call: TRBJ2-1; clone_size: NA; cdr3_nt: TGTGCCAGCAGCCCCCTACAGGGGATTTCCTACAATGAGCAGTTCTTC; cdr3_aa: CASSPLQGISYNEQFF
d_call: NA; v_call: TRBV5-1; j_call: TRBJ1-2; clone_size: NA; cdr3_nt: TGCGTCAGCAGCTTGGGGTTCCAAGCCCCTAACTATGGCTACACCTTC; cdr3_aa: CVSSLGFQAPNYGYTF
d_call: TRBD1; v_call: TRBV7-3; j_call: TRBJ2-1; clone_size: once; cdr3_nt: TGTGCCAGCAGCTCACACCTCAACAGGGGCGGGGAGCAGTTCTTC; cdr3_aa: CASSSHLNRGGEQFF
d_call: NA; v_call: TRBV12-3/TRBV12-4; j_call: TRBJ1-1; clone_size: NA; cdr3_nt: TGTGCCAGCAGTTTTTTTAGGGGGTTGTCGAACACTGAGGCTTTCTTT; cdr3_aa: CASSFFRGLSNTEAFF
d_call: NA; v_call: TRBV28; j_call: TRBJ2-7; clone_size: few; cdr3_nt: TGTGCCCGCAGTTTGAAGTTCTCCTACGAGCAGTACTTC; cdr3_aa: CARSLKFSYEQYF
d_call: NA; v_call: TRBV10-3; j_call: TRBJ2-4; clone_size: once; cdr3_nt: TGTGCCATCAGTGAGTCTAGGGACCACATTCAGTACTTC; cdr3_aa: CAISESRDHIQYF
d_call: TRBD2; v_call: TRBV7-9; j_call: TRBJ2-3; clone_size: NA; cdr3_nt: TGTGCCAGCAAGCAGGGAGGGGATACGCAGTATTTT; cdr3_aa: CASKQGGDTQYF
d_call: NA; v_call: TRBV2; j_call: TRBJ1-4; clone_size: once; cdr3_nt: TGTGCCAGCCGCAGGGCCGCAACTAATGAAAAACTGTTTTTT; cdr3_aa: CASRRAATNEKLFF
d_call: NA; v_call: TRBV7-9; j_call: TRBJ2-4; clone_size: few; cdr3_nt: TGTGCCAGCAGTGACCTTCTAGCCAAAAACATTCAGTACTTC; cdr3_aa: CASSDLLAKNIQYF
d_call: TRBD2; v_call: TRBV5-1; j_call: TRBJ2-3; clone_size: NA; cdr3_nt: TGCGCCAGCAGCTTGTGGGCTAGCGGGAGCACAGATACGCAGTATTTT; cdr3_aa: CASSLWASGSTDTQYF
d_call: TRBD2; v_call: TRBV5-1; j_call: TRBJ2-1; clone_size: NA; cdr3_nt: TGCGCCAGCAGACGGACTAGCGGGGACTCCTACAATGAGCAGTTCTTC; cdr3_aa: CASRRTSGDSYNEQFF
d_call: NA; v_call: TRBV5-4; j_call: TRBJ2-3; clone_size: NA; cdr3_nt: TGTGCCAGCAGCGCCCCCACAGGGCGCACAGATACGCAGTATTTT; cdr3_aa: CASSAPTGRTDTQYF
d_call: TRBD2; v_call: TRBV4-1; j_call: TRBJ2-4; clone_size: NA; cdr3_nt: TGCGCCAGCAGCCAACCAACTAGCGGGGGGGCCGTAGCCAAAAACATTCAGTACTTC; cdr3_aa: CASSQPTSGGAVAKNIQYF
d_call: NA; v_call: TRBV6-1; j_call: TRBJ2-7; clone_size: NA; cdr3_nt: TGTGCCAGCAGTGAAGCGACGAGCTCCTACGAGCAGTACTTC; cdr3_aa: CASSEATSSYEQYF
d_call: NA; v_call: TRBV20-1; j_call: TRBJ2-3; clone_size: NA; cdr3_nt: TGCAGTATTCTTTTTCGTGATACGCAGTATTTT; cdr3_aa: CSILFRDTQYF
d_call: NA; v_call: TRBV29-1; j_call: TRBJ1-2; clone_size: NA; cdr3_nt: TGCAGCGGCTTACTTCAGGGACTCGACTATGGCTACACCTTC; cdr3_aa: CSGLLQGLDYGYTF
d_call: NA; v_call: TRBV20-1; j_call: TRBJ1-2; clone_size: NA; cdr3_nt: TGCAGTGCTAGAGCGGGGTTACTGGGCTATGGCTACACCTTC; cdr3_aa: CSARAGLLGYGYTF
d_call: TRBD2; v_call: TRBV6-5; j_call: TRBJ2-7; clone_size: few; cdr3_nt: TGTGCCAGCAGTTCCAGAGGGGAGGGCTCCTACGAGCAGTACTTC; cdr3_aa: CASSSRGEGSYEQYF
d_call: NA; v_call: TRBV29-1; j_call: TRBJ1-1; clone_size: few; cdr3_nt: TGCAGCGTTATTGAGAACACTGAAGCTTTCTTT; cdr3_aa: CSVIENTEAFF
d_call: NA; v_call: TRBV9; j_call: TRBJ2-3; clone_size: once; cdr3_nt: TGTGCCAGCAGCTCTCCGGGTAGCCTCACAGATACGCAGTATTTT; cdr3_aa: CASSSPGSLTDTQYF
d_call: NA; v_call: TRBV12-3/TRBV12-4; j_call: TRBJ1-2; clone_size: NA; cdr3_nt: TGTGCCAGCAGTCGGGGGGCGGGGAAGGGCTACACCTTC; cdr3_aa: CASSRGAGKGYTF
d_call: NA; v_call: TRBV24-1; j_call: TRBJ2-7; clone_size: few; cdr3_nt: TGTGCCACCAGTGAACGCTCTCCGGGACTTGGAGAGCCCGAGCAGTACTTC; cdr3_aa: CATSERSPGLGEPEQYF
d_call: TRBD1; v_call: TRBV9; j_call: TRBJ1-4; clone_size: few; cdr3_nt: TGTGCCAGCAGCGAGGAGGGGGCCTTCGGGAGGACTAATGAAAAACTGTTTTTT; cdr3_aa: CASSEEGAFGRTNEKLFF
d_call: TRBD2; v_call: TRBV12-3/TRBV12-4; j_call: TRBJ2-7; clone_size: many; cdr3_nt: TGTGCCAGCAGTCCCGGGACTAGGAACGAGCAGTACTTC; cdr3_aa: CASSPGTRNEQYF
d_call: TRBD2; v_call: TRBV4-1; j_call: TRBJ2-5; clone_size: NA; cdr3_nt: TGCGCCAGCAGCCAATTGGGACTAGCGGGAGAGACTCAGTACTTC; cdr3_aa: CASSQLGLAGETQYF
d_call: TRBD2; v_call: TRBV27; j_call: TRBJ2-4; clone_size: NA; cdr3_nt: TGTGCCAGCAGTCCACTAGCTGCGGGAGGGAAAAACATTCAGTACTTC; cdr3_aa: CASSPLAAGGKNIQYF
d_call: TRBD2; v_call: TRBV6-1; j_call: TRBJ2-3; clone_size: NA; cdr3_nt: TGTGCCAGCCTAGAGCTAGCGGGGGGGCTAGATACGCAGTATTTT; cdr3_aa: CASLELAGGLDTQYF
d_call: TRBD2; v_call: TRBV7-2; j_call: TRBJ2-3; clone_size: NA; cdr3_nt: TGTGCCAGCAGCTTAGCGGTTGGCAGCGGGGGGTTCGCTAGCACAGATACGCAGTATTTT; cdr3_aa: CASSLAVGSGGFASTDTQYF
d_call: NA; v_call: TRBV12-3/TRBV12-4; j_call: TRBJ1-1; clone_size: NA; cdr3_nt: TGTGCCAGCAGACCCAGTCCCAGGGGAAGGGGAGCTTTCTTT; cdr3_aa: CASRPSPRGRGAFF
d_call: NA; v_call: TRBV29-1; j_call: TRBJ2-1; clone_size: NA; cdr3_nt: TGCAGCGTAGGGGGGCAGTACGAGCAGTTCTTC; cdr3_aa: CSVGGQYEQFF
d_call: NA; v_call: TRBV20-1; j_call: TRBJ1-4; clone_size: NA; cdr3_nt: TGCAGTGCTAGGCCCACAGGCCTTAATGAAAAACTGTTTTTT; cdr3_aa: CSARPTGLNEKLFF
d_call: NA; v_call: TRBV27; j_call: TRBJ2-1; clone_size: NA; cdr3_nt: TGTGCCAGCAGTTTAATCGGGAGTTACAATGAGCAGTTCTTC; cdr3_aa: CASSLIGSYNEQFF
d_call: NA; v_call: TRBV24-1; j_call: TRBJ1-2; clone_size: NA; cdr3_nt: TGTGCCACCAGTGGACAAACATTGAACTATGGCTACACCTTC; cdr3_aa: CATSGQTLNYGYTF
d_call: NA; v_call: TRBV9; j_call: TRBJ2-5; clone_size: NA; cdr3_nt: TGTGCCAGCAGTCCCGGGGGAGGCCAAGAGACCCAGTACTTC; cdr3_aa: CASSPGGGQETQYF